The 19 T cell receptor beta chains below come from one sample, sequenced in a study of human T cells and chemical hapten exposure. TCRdb independently ran MiXCR on the 5' RACE reads; one entry per CDR3 protein. The sample records about 140,000 distinct CDR3 sequences, roughly 4% being singletons. The authors' total RNA extraction used unfractionated whole blood. The receptors shown here come from a female donor in good health.

Many counts were recorded for this clonotype. The chain combines TRBV7-2 with TRBJ2-5; 11 nucleotides agree with TRBD2. CDR1 is SGHTA and CDR2 is FQGNSA in the germline V gene. This CDR3 region has 15 residues. V dropped 5 bases and J dropped 3; count of bases not matched to a gene: 5. The CDR3 nucleotides are TGTGCCAGCAGCCCCAAACTAGCGGGGGAAGAGACCCAGTACTTC. It is translated as CASSPKLAGEETQYF. The entire variable domain, with the rest obtained from reference TRBV7-2 and TRBJ2-5, is as follows: GAGVSQSPSNKVTEKGKDVELRCDPISGHTALYWYRQSLGQGLEFLIYFQGNSAPDKSGLPSDRFSAERTGGSVSTLTIQRTQQEDSAVYLCASSPKLAGEETQYFGPGTRLLVL.

This clonotype was observed many times. The V gene is TRBV5-1, the J gene TRBJ1-1, with 8 bases that match TRBD1. From germline, CDR1 is SGHRS and CDR2 YFSETQ. Trimming took 1 base from V and 5 from J; bases not matched to a gene: 4. This CDR3 is built from 14 residues. The CDR3 DNA sequence: TGCGCCAGCAGCTTGCAGGGGGCTTGGACTGAAGCTTTCTTT. Its translation is CASSLQGAWTEAFF.

This clonotype was seen repeatedly, ten times or more. This CDR3 is CATVEGARDQPQHF. The CDR3 coding sequence is TGTGCCACCGTTGAAGGGGCGAGGGATCAGCCCCAGCATTTT. The genes are TRBV12-3 or TRBV12-4 and TRBJ1-5; D might be TRBD1 (5 bases). There are 14 residues in the CDR3. V lost 10 bases and J lost 5, with 18 bases in between.

This clonotype showed up many times. V gene TRBV12-3 or TRBV12-4 combines with J gene TRBJ2-1, with D possibly TRBD2 on 5 matching bases. The length of the CDR3 is 16 residues. V lost 5 bases to trimming and J lost 10 bases, with 24 bases between them. The DNA for the CDR3 is TGTGCCAGCAGTCCCCCAGGCAGCGGACCCGTCCGGGAGCAGTTCTTC. Amino acid sequence: CASSPPGSGPVREQFF.

This clonotype occurred many times. CDR3 in DNA: TGTGCCAGCAGTGAGATGGCGATCTCCTACAATGAGCAGTTCTTC. Residues: CASSEMAISYNEQFF. The chain joins TRBV11-2 to TRBJ2-1, with D uncertain. The CDR3 spans 15 residues. The ends were cut back, 6 bases at V and 0 bases at J, with 12 bases in the middle. The V gene's germline CDR1 is SGHAT and CDR2 FQNNGV.

Ten or more counts support this clonotype. The rearrangement links TRBV5-6 to TRBJ2-5; either TRBD1 or TRBD2 may fit D (5 bases each). CDR1 and CDR2 (germline): SGHDT, YYEEEE. Trimming cost V 1 base and J 1 base, with 8 bases left between them. The CDR3 runs 14 residues. The CDR3 DNA is TGTGCCAGCAGCTTGTCCGGGGCCCAAGAGACCCAGTACTTC. Its translation is CASSLSGAQETQYF.

In this sample, this clonotype turned up many times. The V call is TRBV18, the J call TRBJ1-2; 10 bases are shared with TRBD1. V trimming: 1 base; J trimming: 5 bases; junction bases outside the gene matches: 7. Per the germline V gene, CDR1 is KGHSH and CDR2 is LQKENI. This CDR3 has 16 amino acids. The CDR3 region has the DNA TGTGCCAGCTCACCACGGAGAGGGACAGGGGTTTATGGCTACACCTTC. Encoded protein: CASSPRRGTGVYGYTF.

The CDR3 sequence: CASSRFRGSTYEQYF. DNA for the CDR3: TGTGCCAGCAGTCGATTCAGGGGTTCCACCTACGAGCAGTACTTC. The V and J genes are TRBV12-3 or TRBV12-4 and TRBJ2-7; D is perhaps TRBD1 (6 bases). This CDR3 has 15 amino acids. V was shortened by 5 bases and J by 2 bases, with 16 bases between the two germline ends.

In its sample, this clonotype was seen a few times. The chain combines TRBV7-8 with TRBJ1-1, with D perhaps matching TRBD1 (6 bases). V was clipped by 0 bases and J by 5 bases, with 7 bases between them. Germline-derived CDR1 and CDR2 are SGHVS and FQNEAQ. The CDR3 spans 13 residues. The CDR3 DNA reads as TGTGCCAGCAGCTTAGCGCAGGGGACTGAAGCTTTCTTT. Protein product: CASSLAQGTEAFF.

This clonotype was detected a few times. J is TRBJ1-1 and V is TRBV6-5, with D maybe TRBD1 (6 bases). Germline V gives CDR1 MNHEY, CDR2 SVGAGI. V was shortened by 5 bases and J by 2 bases, with 18 bases between the two germline ends. The CDR3 spans 16 residues. The CDR3 sequence is CASSRRPGHPNTEAFF. The DNA for the CDR3 is TGTGCCAGCAGTCGACGTCCGGGACATCCCAACACTGAAGCTTTCTTT.

The table lists this clonotype with many counts. The V gene is TRBV5-1, the J gene TRBJ2-1; TRBD2 aligns across 7 bases. This CDR3 has 14 residues. V trimming: 0 bases; J trimming: 7 bases; junction bases outside the gene matches: 4. CDR1 is SGHRS, CDR2 YFSETQ, per germline. This chain's CDR3 is CASSLALGGNEQFF. The CDR3 DNA reads as TGCGCCAGCAGCTTGGCCCTGGGAGGGAATGAGCAGTTCTTC.

This clonotype was seen ten or more times. The gene calls are TRBV5-5 and TRBJ2-3; 12 bases are a match to TRBD2. CDR3 size: 16 residues. CDR1 is SGHKS and CDR2 is YYEKEE in the germline V gene (reference sequence). V was pared by 3 bases and J by 2 bases, with 4 bases of the junction left unmatched. CDR3 amino acids: CASSSGLAGTTDTQYF. CDR3 nucleotide sequence: TGTGCCAGCAGCTCCGGACTAGCGGGGACCACAGATACGCAGTATTTT.

This clonotype occurred many times. This chain connects TRBV4-1 to TRBJ1-4, with a weak D call TRBD1 (5 bases). V lost 4 bases to trimming and J lost 3 bases, with 9 bases between them. The CDR3 contains 14 residues. The germline V gene encodes CDR1 MGHRA and CDR2 YSYEKL. The CDR3 sequence: CASSRDRANEKLFF. CDR3 nucleotides: TGCGCCAGCAGCCGAGACAGAGCTAATGAAAAACTGTTTTTT.

As concerns this clonotype: Since a much larger clone is just one base distant, this may be a read error. The chain recombines TRBV10-3 with TRBJ1-2; perhaps TRBD1 as D (5 bases). The CDR3 consists of 18 residues. The germline gives CDR1 ENHRY, CDR2 SYGVKD. The CDR3 bases are TGTGCCATCAGTGAGTCGACACCGAGGCGGAGGGGATCGTATGGCTACAACTTC. Translation gives CAISESTPRRRGSYGYNF.

This clonotype was observed at least ten times. This chain joins TRBV13 and TRBJ2-7; TRBD2 is a possible D gene (5 bases). Germline V gives CDR1 PRHDT, CDR2 FYEKMQ (reference sequence). The CDR3 has 12 amino acids. Trimming stripped 5 bases from V and 3 bases from J, with 8 bases between. The CDR3 loop reads CASSLRDYEQYF. CDR3 sequence (DNA): TGTGCCAGCAGCCTCCGGGACTACGAGCAGTACTTC.

This clonotype was counted at least ten times. The chain recombines TRBV4-3 with TRBJ1-2; possibly TRBD1 for D (6 bases). Trimming pared 0 bases from V and 4 bases from J, leaving 12 bases between. This CDR3 is 15 amino acids long. CDR1 and CDR2 (germline): LGHNA, YSLEER. CDR3 residues: CASSQEGGGPYGYTF. The CDR3 coding sequence is TGCGCCAGCAGCCAAGAAGGTGGGGGGCCCTATGGCTACACCTTC.

The V gene is TRBV10-3, the J gene TRBJ1-1; no reliable D call. Trimming took 5 bases from V and 1 from J, leaving 8 bases between them. This CDR3 comprises 13 residues. Per the germline V gene, CDR1 is ENHRY and CDR2 is SYGVKD. The CDR3 reads CAISLHENTEAFF. CDR3 DNA: TGTGCCATCAGTTTACACGAGAACACTGAAGCTTTCTTT.

This clonotype has a count of ten or more. CDR3 loop: CASSLSYNEQFF. The CDR3 DNA follows: TGTGCCAGCAGCCTGTCCTACAATGAGCAGTTCTTC. The genes are TRBV12-3 or TRBV12-4 and TRBJ2-1; no reliable D call. V lost 6 bases, J lost 1 base, and 4 bases lay in between. The CDR3 sequence is 12 residues long.

This clonotype has only a few counts. V gene TRBV18 combines with J gene TRBJ1-2; D unclear. Trimming took off 3 bases at V and 8 bases at J, with 10 bases between the two ends. The CDR3 sequence is 12 residues long. The germline gives CDR1 KGHSH, CDR2 LQKENI. The CDR3 region is CASSPDGKGYTF. The DNA of the CDR3 is TGTGCCAGCTCACCTGACGGTAAAGGCTACACCTTC.